The 6 T cell receptor beta chains reported below all come from one sample, sequenced in a study of regulatory T cells in long-lasting Graves disease. Time point here: persistent/refractory GD, antithyroid drugs over 5 years with positive TRAb. With RNA extracted from PBMCs as input, the TCR library was made. Through Arm-PCR of CDR3 regions and iRepertoire HTBI primers, TCR beta libraries were built. From the multiplex PCR reads, TCRdb called clonotypes with MiXCR, one entry per CDR3 protein. The sample has 600,000 to 800,000 distinct CDR3 sequences; around 30% are singletons. This material consisted of peripheral blood mononuclear cells (PBMCs), taken when the disease was refractory, from a patient treated with antithyroid drugs. Source of these receptors: a female donor with Graves disease.

The J gene is TRBJ2-7, the V gene TRBV5-5, with TRBD2 matching over 15 bases. The J segment lost 3 bases and the V segment lost 3 bases, leaving 7 bases of the junction unmatched. The length of the CDR3 is 17 residues. Germline loops: CDR1 SGHKS, CDR2 YYEKEE (reference sequence). Written as DNA, the CDR3 is TGTGCCAGCAGCTCGGGACTAGCGGGAGGAAAAAACTACGAGCAGTACTTC. Its translation: CASSSGLAGGKNYEQYF.

The gene calls are TRBV6-5 and TRBJ1-4, with D unresolved. V was trimmed by 3 bases and J by 1 base, leaving 6 bases between them. CDR1 MNHEY and CDR2 SVGAGI come from the germline V gene. This CDR3 contains 14 residues. The CDR3, as DNA: TGTGCCAGCAGTTATGGAGTAACTAATGAAAAACTGTTTTTT. Translating it yields CASSYGVTNEKLFF.

This sequence joins TRBV28 and TRBJ2-5; D tentatively fits TRBD1 or TRBD2 (7 bases each). Germline V gives CDR1 MDHEN, CDR2 SYDVKM. The V gene lost 4 bases and the J gene lost 5 bases, with 17 bases spanning the gap. The CDR3 is 15 amino acids. CDR3 protein: CASSSGQGGRETQYF. CDR3 in DNA: TGTGCCAGCAGTTCCGGTCAGGGGGGGCGGGAGACCCAGTACTTC.

There are many counts of this clonotype. J is TRBJ1-3 and V is TRBV29-1, with unresolved D. Trimming took 1 base from V and 2 from J, leaving 12 bases between them. Germline V lookup: CDR1 SQVTM, CDR2 ANQGSEA. There are 15 residues in the CDR3. DNA for the CDR3: TGCAGCGTTGAAGGAGGTATCGGGGCTGGAAACACCATATATTTT. Translating it yields CSVEGGIGAGNTIYF.

The gene calls are TRBV5-6 and TRBJ1-1; 7 bases are shared with TRBD1. V trimming: 4 bases; J trimming: 1 base; junction bases outside the gene matches: 13. Germline CDR1 SGHDT, CDR2 YYEEEE. The CDR3 spans 17 residues. CDR3 protein: CASSLRPTGLGNTEAFF. The CDR3 DNA sequence: TGTGCCAGCAGCCTTCGACCGACAGGGTTAGGGAACACTGAAGCTTTCTTT.

This rearrangement joins TRBV5-1 to TRBJ2-7, with D possibly being TRBD1 or TRBD2 (5 bases each). This CDR3 is 13 amino acids long. V was cut by 3 bases and J by 7 bases, with 14 bases left in between. Germline V gene sequence: CDR1 SGHRS, CDR2 YFSETQ. The CDR3 here is CASSWGIPGEQYF. The CDR3 region has the DNA TGCGCCAGCAGCTGGGGGATCCCGGGGGAGCAGTACTTC.